Sequencing of this TCR beta chain was carried out in a study of beta chain features in type 1 diabetes. Study results and caveats: The influence of HLA type on TCRB rearrangement stayed undetermined. A greater similarity of naive, central memory and Treg TCRB repertoires was seen among patients than among healthy donors.

Concerning this clone: Antigen: not known.

Germline V lookup: CDR1 SGHNT, CDR2 YYREEE (reference sequence). This CDR3 has 15 residues. The J segment lost 3 bases and the V segment lost 6 bases, leaving 5 bases of the junction unmatched. Isolated RNA was reverse transcribed in full, so expressed TCRB transcripts were sequenced. Generated by immunoSEQ multiplex PCR, the TCRdb table keeps only in-frame clones and is missing some. The sample contains about 320,000 clones, around 15% of which appear only once. The chain is built from TRBV5-4 and TRBJ2-1; 11 bases agree with TRBD2. The specimen was central memory CD4+ T cells from blood. The sequence came from a man younger than 45 in good health. As DNA, the CDR3 is TGTGCCAGCACCTTCGGGACTAGCGGCTACAATGAGCAGTTCTTC. Protein sequence: CASTFGTSGYNEQFF.